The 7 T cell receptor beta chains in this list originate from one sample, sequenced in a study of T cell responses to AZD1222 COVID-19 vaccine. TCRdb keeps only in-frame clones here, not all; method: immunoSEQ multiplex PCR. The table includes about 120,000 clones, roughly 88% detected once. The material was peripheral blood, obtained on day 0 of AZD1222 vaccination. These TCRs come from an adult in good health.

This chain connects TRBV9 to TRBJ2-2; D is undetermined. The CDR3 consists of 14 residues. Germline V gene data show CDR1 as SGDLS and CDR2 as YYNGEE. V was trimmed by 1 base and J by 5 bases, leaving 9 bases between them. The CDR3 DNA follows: TGTGCCAGCAGCGTATCCAGGTATACCGGGGAGCTGTTTTTT. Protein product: CASSVSRYTGELFF.

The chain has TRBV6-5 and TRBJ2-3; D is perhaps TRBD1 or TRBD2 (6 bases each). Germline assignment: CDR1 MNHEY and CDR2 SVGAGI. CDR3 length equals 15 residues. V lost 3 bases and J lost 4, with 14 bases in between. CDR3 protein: CASSYSRGRADTQYF. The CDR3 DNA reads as TGTGCCAGCAGTTATTCCCGGGGGCGGGCAGATACGCAGTATTTT.

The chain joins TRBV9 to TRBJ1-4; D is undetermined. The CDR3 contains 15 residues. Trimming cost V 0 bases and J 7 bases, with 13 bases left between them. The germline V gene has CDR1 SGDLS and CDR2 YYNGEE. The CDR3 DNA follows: TGTGCCAGCAGCGTAGGGAACGGTGTGGGTGAAAAACTGTTTTTT. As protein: CASSVGNGVGEKLFF.

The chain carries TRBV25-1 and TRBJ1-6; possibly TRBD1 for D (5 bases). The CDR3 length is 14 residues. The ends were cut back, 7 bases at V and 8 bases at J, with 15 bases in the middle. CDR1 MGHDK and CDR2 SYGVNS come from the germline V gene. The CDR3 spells CASTGVGGDSPLHF. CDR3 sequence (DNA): TGTGCCAGCACCGGGGTGGGGGGGGATTCACCCCTCCACTTT.

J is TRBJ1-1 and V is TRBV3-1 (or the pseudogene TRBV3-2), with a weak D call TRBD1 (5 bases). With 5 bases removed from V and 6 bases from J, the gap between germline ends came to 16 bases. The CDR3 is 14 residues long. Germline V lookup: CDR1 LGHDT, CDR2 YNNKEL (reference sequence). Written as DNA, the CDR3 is TGTGCCAGCAGCTTCTATGCCGGGGGGGCTGAAGCTTTCTTT. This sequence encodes CASSFYAGGAEAFF.

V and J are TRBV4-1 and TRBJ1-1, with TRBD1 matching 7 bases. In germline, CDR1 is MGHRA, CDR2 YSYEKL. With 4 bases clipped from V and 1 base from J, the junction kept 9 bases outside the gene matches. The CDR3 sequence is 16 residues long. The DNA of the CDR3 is TGCGCCAGCAGCCCGCGACAGGGAGGGGAGAACACTGAAGCTTTCTTT. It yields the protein CASSPRQGGENTEAFF.

CDR3 protein: CASTQNSGRVDEQYF. The CDR3 nucleotides are TGTGCCAGCACCCAAAACAGCGGGAGGGTCGACGAGCAGTACTTC. The rearrangement joins TRBV5-5 to TRBJ2-7; TRBD2 matches at 10 bases. Germline CDR1 is SGHKS and CDR2 is YYEKEE (reference sequence). J was trimmed by 5 bases and V by 6 bases; bases with no gene match: 11. This CDR3 contains 15 residues.